This entry features one T cell receptor beta chain sequence. This record belongs to a study of blood T cell repertoires in COVID-19. This CDR3 has 16 amino acids. Deletions cut 6 bases from V and 8 bases from J, with 22 bases between. The germline gives CDR1 MDHEN, CDR2 SYDVKM. Measured with immunoSEQ multiplex PCR; TCRdb has only the in-frame clones, and not every one. The table includes some 150,000 clones, about 86% detected once. The clonotype comes from an older woman with acute or convalescent COVID-19. This chain links TRBV28 with TRBJ2-2; D possibly corresponds to TRBD1 (7 bases). The sequencing sample was made of peripheral blood. The CDR3 sequence: CASSLRLEQGRGELFF. In nucleotides, the CDR3 is TGTGCCAGCAGCCTTAGGTTGGAACAGGGGAGGGGGGAGCTGTTTTTT.